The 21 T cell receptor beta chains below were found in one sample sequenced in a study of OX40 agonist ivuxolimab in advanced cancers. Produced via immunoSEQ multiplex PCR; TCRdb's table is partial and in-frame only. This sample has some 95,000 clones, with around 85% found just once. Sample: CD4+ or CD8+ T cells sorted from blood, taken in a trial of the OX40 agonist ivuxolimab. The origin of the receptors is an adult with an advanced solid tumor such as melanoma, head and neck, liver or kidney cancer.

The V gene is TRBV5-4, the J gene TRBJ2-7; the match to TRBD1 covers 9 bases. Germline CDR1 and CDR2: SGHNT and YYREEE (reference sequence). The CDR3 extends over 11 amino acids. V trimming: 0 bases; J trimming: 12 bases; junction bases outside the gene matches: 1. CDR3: CASSLGDRVYF. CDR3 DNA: TGTGCCAGCAGCTTGGGGGACAGGGTGTACTTC. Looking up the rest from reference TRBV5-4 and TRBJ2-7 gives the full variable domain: ETGVTQSPTHLIKTRGQQVTLRCSSQSGHNTVSWYQQALGQGPQFIFQYYREEENGRGNFPPRFSGLQFPNYSSELNVNALELDDSALYLCASSLGDRVYFGPGTRLTVT.

The CDR3 loop is CASSLVEGNEQFF. For the CDR3, the DNA is TGCGCCAGCAGCTTGGTCGAAGGAAATGAGCAGTTCTTC. The chain has TRBV5-1 and TRBJ2-1; D not certain. The CDR3 has 13 residues. CDR1 and CDR2 (germline): SGHRS, YFSETQ. The ends were cut back, 0 bases at V and 7 bases at J, with 8 bases in the middle.

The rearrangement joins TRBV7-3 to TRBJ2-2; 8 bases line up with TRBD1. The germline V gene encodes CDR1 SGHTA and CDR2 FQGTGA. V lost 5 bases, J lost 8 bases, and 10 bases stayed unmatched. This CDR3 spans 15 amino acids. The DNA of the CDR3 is TGTGCCAGCAGCCTAGGGGCAGGGGGCTCGGGGGAGCTGTTTTTT. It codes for CASSLGAGGSGELFF.

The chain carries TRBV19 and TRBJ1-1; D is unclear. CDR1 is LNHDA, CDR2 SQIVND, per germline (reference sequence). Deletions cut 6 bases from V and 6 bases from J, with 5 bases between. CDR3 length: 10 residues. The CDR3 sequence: CASRGSEAFF. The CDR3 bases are TGTGCCAGTAGGGGCTCTGAAGCTTTCTTT.

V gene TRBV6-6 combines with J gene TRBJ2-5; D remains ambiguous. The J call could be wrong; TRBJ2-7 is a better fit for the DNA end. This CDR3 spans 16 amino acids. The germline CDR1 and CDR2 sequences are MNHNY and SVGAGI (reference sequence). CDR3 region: CASSYSPFRSSYEQYF. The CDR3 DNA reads TGTGCCAGCAGTTACTCCCCATTCAGGAGCTCCTACGAGCAGTACTTC.

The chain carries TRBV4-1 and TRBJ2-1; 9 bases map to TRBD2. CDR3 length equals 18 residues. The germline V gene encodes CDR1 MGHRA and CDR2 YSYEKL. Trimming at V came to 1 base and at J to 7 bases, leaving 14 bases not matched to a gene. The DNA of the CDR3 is TGCGCCAGCAGCCAAGGTGGAACGGGGGGACTAGCCGGTAATGAGCAGTTCTTC. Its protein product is CASSQGGTGGLAGNEQFF.

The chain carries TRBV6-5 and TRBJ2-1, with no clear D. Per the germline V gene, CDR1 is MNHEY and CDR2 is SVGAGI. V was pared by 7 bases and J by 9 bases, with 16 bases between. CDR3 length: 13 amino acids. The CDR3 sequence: CASTPYTLGEQFF. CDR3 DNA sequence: TGTGCCAGCACCCCATACACTCTCGGTGAGCAGTTCTTC.

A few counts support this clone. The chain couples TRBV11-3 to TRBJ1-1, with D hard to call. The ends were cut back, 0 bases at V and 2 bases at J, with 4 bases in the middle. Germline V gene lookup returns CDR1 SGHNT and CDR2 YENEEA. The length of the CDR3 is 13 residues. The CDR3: CASSLDTNTEAFF. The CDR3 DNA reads TGTGCCAGCAGCTTAGATACTAACACTGAAGCTTTCTTT. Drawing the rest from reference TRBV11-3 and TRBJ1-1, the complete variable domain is EAGVVQSPRYKIIEKKQPVAFWCNPISGHNTLYWYLQNLGQGPELLIRYENEEAVDDSQLPKDRFSAERLKGVDSTLKIQPAELGDSAVYLCASSLDTNTEAFFGQGTRLTVV.

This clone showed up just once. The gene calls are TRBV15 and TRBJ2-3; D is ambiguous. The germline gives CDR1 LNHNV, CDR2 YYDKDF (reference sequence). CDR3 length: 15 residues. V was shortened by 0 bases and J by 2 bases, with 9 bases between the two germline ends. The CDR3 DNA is TGTGCCACCAGCAGAGATTTAACAGCCACAGATACGCAGTATTTT. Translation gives CATSRDLTATDTQYF.

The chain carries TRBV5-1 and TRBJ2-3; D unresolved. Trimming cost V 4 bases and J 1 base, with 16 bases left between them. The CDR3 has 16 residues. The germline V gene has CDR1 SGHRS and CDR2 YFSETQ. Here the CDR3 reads CASSRRVSARTDTQYF. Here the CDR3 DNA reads TGCGCCAGCAGCCGCAGAGTGTCCGCACGCACAGATACGCAGTATTTT.

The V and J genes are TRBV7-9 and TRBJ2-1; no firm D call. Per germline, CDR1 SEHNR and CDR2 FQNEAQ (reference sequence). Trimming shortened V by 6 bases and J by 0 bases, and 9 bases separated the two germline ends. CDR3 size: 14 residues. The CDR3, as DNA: TGTGCCAGCAGAATGGCTAGCTCCTACAATGAGCAGTTCTTC. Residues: CASRMASSYNEQFF.

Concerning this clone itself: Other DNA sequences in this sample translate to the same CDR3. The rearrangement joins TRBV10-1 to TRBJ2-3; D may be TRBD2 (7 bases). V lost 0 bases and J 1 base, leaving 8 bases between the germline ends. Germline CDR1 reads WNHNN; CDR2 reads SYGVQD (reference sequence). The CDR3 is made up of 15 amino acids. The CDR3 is CASSESGGRTDTQYF. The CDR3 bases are TGCGCCAGCAGTGAGTCGGGGGGGCGCACAGATACGCAGTATTTT.

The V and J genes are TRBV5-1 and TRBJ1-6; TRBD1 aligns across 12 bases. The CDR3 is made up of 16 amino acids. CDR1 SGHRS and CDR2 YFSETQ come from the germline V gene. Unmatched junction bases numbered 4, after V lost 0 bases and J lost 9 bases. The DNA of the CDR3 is TGCGCCAGCAGCTTGGCCGGGACAGGGGGCCGTTCACCCCTCCACTTT. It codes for CASSLAGTGGRSPLHF.

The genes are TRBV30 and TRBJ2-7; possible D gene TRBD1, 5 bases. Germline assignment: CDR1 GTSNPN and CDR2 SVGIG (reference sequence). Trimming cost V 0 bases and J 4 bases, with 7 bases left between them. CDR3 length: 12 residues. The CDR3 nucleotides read TGTGCCTGGAGTGTAGGGGAATACGAGCAGTACTTC. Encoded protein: CAWSVGEYEQYF.

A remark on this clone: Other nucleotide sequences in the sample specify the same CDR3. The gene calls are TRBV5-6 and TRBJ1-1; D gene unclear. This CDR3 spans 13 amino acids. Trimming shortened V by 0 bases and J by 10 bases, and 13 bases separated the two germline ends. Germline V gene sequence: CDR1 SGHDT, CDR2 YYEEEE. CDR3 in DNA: TGTGCCAGCAGCTTGGGATATGAACCTCGAGCTTTCTTT. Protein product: CASSLGYEPRAFF.

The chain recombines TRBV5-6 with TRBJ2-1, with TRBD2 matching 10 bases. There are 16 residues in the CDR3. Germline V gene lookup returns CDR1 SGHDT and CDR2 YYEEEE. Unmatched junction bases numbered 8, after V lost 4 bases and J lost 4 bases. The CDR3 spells CASSPLLAGEYNEQFF. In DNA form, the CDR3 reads TGTGCCAGCAGCCCCCTCCTAGCGGGAGAGTACAATGAGCAGTTCTTC.

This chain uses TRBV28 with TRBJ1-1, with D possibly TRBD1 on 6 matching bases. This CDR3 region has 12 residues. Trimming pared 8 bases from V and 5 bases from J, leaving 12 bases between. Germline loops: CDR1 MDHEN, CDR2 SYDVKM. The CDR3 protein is CASGVRGTEAFF. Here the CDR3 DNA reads TGTGCCAGCGGGGTCAGGGGTACTGAAGCTTTCTTT.

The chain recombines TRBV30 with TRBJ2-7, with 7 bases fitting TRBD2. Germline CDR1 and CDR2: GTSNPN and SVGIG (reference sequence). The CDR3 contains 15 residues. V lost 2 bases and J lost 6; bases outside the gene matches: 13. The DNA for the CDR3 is TGTGCCTGGAGTAACTGGCGGGAGATATTGGGCGAGCAGTACTTC. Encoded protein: CAWSNWREILGEQYF. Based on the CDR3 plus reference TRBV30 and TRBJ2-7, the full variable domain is SQTIHQWPATLVQPVGSPLSLECTVEGTSNPNLYWYRQAAGRGLQLLFYSVGIGQISSEVPQNLSASRPQDRQFILSSKKLLLSDSGFYLCAWSNWREILGEQYFGPGTRLTVT.

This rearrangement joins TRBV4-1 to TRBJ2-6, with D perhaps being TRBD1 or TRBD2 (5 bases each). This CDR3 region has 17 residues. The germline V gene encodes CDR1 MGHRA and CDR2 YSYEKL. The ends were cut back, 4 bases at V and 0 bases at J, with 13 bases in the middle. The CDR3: CASSPRGKDSGANVLTF. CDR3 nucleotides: TGCGCCAGCAGCCCGAGGGGTAAGGACTCTGGGGCCAACGTCCTGACTTTC.

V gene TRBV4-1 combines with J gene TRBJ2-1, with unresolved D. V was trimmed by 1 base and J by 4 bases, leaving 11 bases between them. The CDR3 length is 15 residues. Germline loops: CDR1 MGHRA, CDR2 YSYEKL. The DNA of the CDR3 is TGCGCCAGCAGCCAAGCGTTCGGTAAATACAATGAGCAGTTCTTC. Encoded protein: CASSQAFGKYNEQFF.

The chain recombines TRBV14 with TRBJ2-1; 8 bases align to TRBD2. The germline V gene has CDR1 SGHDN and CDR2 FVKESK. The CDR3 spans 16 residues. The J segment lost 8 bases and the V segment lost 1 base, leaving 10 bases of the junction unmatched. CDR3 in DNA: TGTGCCAGCAGCCAAGGGACGGGAGGGCCTTTATATGAGCAGTTCTTC. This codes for CASSQGTGGPLYEQFF.